One sample yielded the 7 T cell receptor beta chains listed below, sequenced in a study of blood T cell repertoires in COVID-19 (dated by TCRdb to about 2020). Libraries came from the immunoSEQ multiplex PCR assay. The table comes from immuneACCESS by way of TCRdb, which keeps in-frame sequences with V and J called. Part of the clones is missing from these tables; in studies checked, under half for an unresolved V gene and the rest for unknown reasons. This sample is represented by some 85,000 clones; roughly 87% of them were singletons. In total, the top ten clones hold about 9.1% of the sample. Sequencing was performed on peripheral blood. These receptors were taken from a man in his forties or fifties with acute or convalescent COVID-19.

This chain joins TRBV9 and TRBJ1-5, with D possibly being TRBD1 (6 bases). Germline V gives CDR1 SGDLS, CDR2 YYNGEE. The V and J ends lost 0 bases and 1 base respectively, with 8 bases between them. CDR3 size: 15 residues. CDR3 DNA sequence: TGTGCCAGCAGCGTAGAGGGGACAAGCAATCAGCCCCAGCATTTT. It encodes CASSVEGTSNQPQHF. The whole variable domain, remainder taken from reference TRBV9 and TRBJ1-5, is DSGVTQTPKHLITATGQRVTLRCSPRSGDLSVYWYQQSLDQGLQFLIQYYNGEERAKGNILERFSAQQFPDLHSELNLSSLELGDSALYFCASSVEGTSNQPQHFGDGTRLSIL.

V usage is TRBV7-8 and J usage is TRBJ1-5; D ambiguous. The V gene's germline CDR1 is SGHVS and CDR2 FQNEAQ. The CDR3 sequence is 14 residues long. Deletions cut 5 bases from V and 3 bases from J, with 11 bases between. CDR3 region: CASSATTTNQPQHF. The CDR3, as DNA: TGTGCCAGCAGCGCAACAACTACCAATCAGCCCCAGCATTTT.

The V call is TRBV2, the J call TRBJ2-7; no definite D call. Germline-derived CDR1 and CDR2 are SNHLY and FYNNEI. Trimming took off 4 bases at V and 5 bases at J, with 6 bases between the two ends. The CDR3 sequence is 11 residues long. In nucleotides, the CDR3 is TGTGCCAGCAGTGTCGTCGACGAGCAGTACGTC. Its protein is CASSVVDEQYV.

V is TRBV3-1 (or the pseudogene TRBV3-2) and J is TRBJ2-1; D may be TRBD2 (5 bases). Germline V CDR1 and CDR2: LGHDT, YNNKEL (reference sequence). The CDR3 totals 12 residues. Trimming stripped 6 bases from V and 8 bases from J, with 11 bases between. The CDR3 is CASRREGDEQFF. In DNA, the CDR3 is TGTGCCAGCAGACGCGAGGGTGATGAGCAGTTCTTC.

This clone was observed once. This chain links TRBV29-1 with TRBJ2-7; tentative D call: TRBD2 (6 bases). Germline CDR1 is SQVTM and CDR2 is ANQGSEA. This CDR3 is built from 14 residues. The V end was cut by 6 bases, the J end by 3 bases, with 18 bases between. The CDR3 DNA is TGCAGCGTGGCCCTGGCGGGGACTCGCTACGAGCAGTACTTC. This gives the protein CSVALAGTRYEQYF.

V usage is TRBV7-8 and J usage is TRBJ1-5; TRBD1 is a possible D gene (5 bases). The CDR3 spans 14 residues. V lost 1 base, J lost 9 bases, and 13 bases lay in between. Germline CDR1 and CDR2: SGHVS and FQNEAQ. CDR3 DNA: TGTGCCAGCAGCTTAGGCAGGCCAGGGATGCCCCAGCATTTT. Encoded protein: CASSLGRPGMPQHF.

A remark on this clone: Other nucleotide sequences in the sample specify the same CDR3. The chain links TRBV27 to TRBJ1-1; the D gene is possibly TRBD1 (6 bases). Trimming left V 5 bases short and J 10 bases short, with 17 bases between. Germline V gene data show CDR1 as MNHEY and CDR2 as SMNVEV (reference sequence). The CDR3 runs to 13 residues. The CDR3: CASSPTLQGRAFF. As DNA, the CDR3 is TGTGCCAGCAGTCCAACATTACAGGGACGAGCTTTCTTT.